The 9 T cell receptor beta chains reported below all come from one sample, sequenced in a study of HIV-infected patients and healthy controls. Reverse transcription used around 500 ng RNA and constant-region primers for alpha and beta. Alpha and beta chain libraries were made separately by chain-specific third strand synthesis with multiplexing indices. TCRdb ran MiXCR on the 5' RACE reads and lists one entry per CDR3 protein. The sample consists of fewer than 20,000 distinct CDR3 sequences, approximately 7% of them appearing once. All unsorted peripheral T cells were captured because whole blood was used without fractionation. The specimen sequenced was blood. All receptors come from an adult in good health.

This clonotype has ten or more counts. The chain carries TRBV12-3 or TRBV12-4 and TRBJ1-1; no clear D. The V and J ends lost 3 bases and 5 bases respectively, with 4 bases between them. The CDR3 sequence is 11 residues long. DNA for the CDR3: TGTGCCAGCAGTTTGAGGACTGAAGCTTTCTTT. This encodes CASSLRTEAFF.

This clonotype has a count of ten or more. V and J are TRBV7-9 and TRBJ2-1, with TRBD1 as a possible D gene (6 bases). Germline CDR1 and CDR2: SEHNR and FQNEAQ (reference sequence). V gave up 8 bases and J gave up 0 bases, with 11 bases separating them. The CDR3 spans 14 residues. CDR3 nucleotide sequence: TGTGCCAGCGACAGGTCGAGCTCCTACAATGAGCAGTTCTTC. Protein: CASDRSSSYNEQFF.

This clonotype was picked up many times. This chain uses TRBV6-2 or TRBV6-3 with TRBJ1-6; 7 bases match TRBD1. Germline-derived CDR1 and CDR2 are MNHEY and SVGEGT. The CDR3 contains 15 residues. V shed 6 bases, J shed 3 bases, and the junction held 5 bases outside the gene matches. The CDR3: CASREGTVYNSPLHF. Here the CDR3 DNA reads TGTGCCAGCAGGGAAGGGACAGTCTATAATTCACCCCTCCACTTT.

This clonotype was detected ten times or more. The chain uses TRBV20-1 and TRBJ2-5, with a weak D call TRBD2 (6 bases). The V gene's germline CDR1 is DFQATT and CDR2 SNEGSKA (reference sequence). The CDR3 totals 14 residues. Trimming took 3 bases from V and 5 from J, leaving 16 bases between them. CDR3 region: CSARSRAGTETQYF. The DNA of the CDR3 is TGCAGTGCTAGGTCCAGGGCGGGGACGGAGACCCAGTACTTC.

The chain employs TRBV4-3 and TRBJ2-3, with a possible D match to TRBD2 (6 bases). Germline V gives CDR1 LGHNA, CDR2 YSLEER. The CDR3 contains 15 residues. Trimming pared 1 base from V and 3 bases from J, leaving 11 bases between. CDR3 nucleotide sequence: TGCGCCAGCAGCCAAGTGGGCGGGACGACAGATACGCAGTATTTT. Translation gives CASSQVGGTTDTQYF.

In this sample, this clonotype turned up many times. The V call is TRBV14, the J call TRBJ2-1; TRBD2 matches at 8 bases. Germline V gives CDR1 SGHDN, CDR2 FVKESK. The V gene end was trimmed by 1 base and the J gene end by 7 bases; junction bases not matched to a gene: 9. The CDR3 sequence is 16 residues long. In DNA, the CDR3 is TGTGCCAGCAGCCAAGGGGGCAGCGGGGGCCAAAATGAGCAGTTCTTC. Amino acids: CASSQGGSGGQNEQFF. The full variable domain, in which reference TRBV14 and TRBJ2-1 provide the parts outside the CDR3, is EAGVTQFPSHSVIEKGQTVTLRCDPISGHDNLYWYRRVMGKEIKFLLHFVKESKQDESGMPNNRFLAERTGGTYSTLKVQPAELEDSGVYFCASSQGGSGGQNEQFFGPGTRLTVL.

The table lists this clonotype with many counts. The chain employs TRBV12-3 or TRBV12-4 and TRBJ2-1; 10 bases match TRBD2. CDR3 length: 20 residues. The J segment lost 6 bases and the V segment lost 6 bases, leaving 23 bases of the junction unmatched. The CDR3 spells CASRFGERASGSLRVNEQFF. As DNA, the CDR3 is TGTGCCAGCAGGTTTGGGGAGCGGGCTAGCGGGAGCCTTAGGGTCAATGAGCAGTTCTTC.

This clonotype was seen many times. The gene calls are TRBV29-1 and TRBJ1-1; D gene ambiguous. This CDR3 has 11 amino acids. The ends were cut back, 7 bases at V and 5 bases at J, with 11 bases in the middle. Looked up from germline, CDR1 is SQVTM and CDR2 is ANQGSEA. CDR3 protein: CSEARGTEAFF. Here the CDR3 DNA reads TGCAGCGAGGCTCGGGGAACTGAAGCTTTCTTT.

This clonotype was seen repeatedly, ten times or more. CDR3 in DNA: TGTGCCAGCAGCCAGACCGCCAAACTAGCGGGGGACAATGAGCAGTTCTTC. This encodes CASSQTAKLAGDNEQFF. This chain links TRBV3-1 with TRBJ2-1; TRBD2 matches 11 bases. The trim removed 3 bases at V and 5 bases at J, leaving 9 bases unmatched. CDR1 and CDR2 from the germline V gene are LGHDT and YNNKEL (reference sequence). This CDR3 comprises 17 residues.